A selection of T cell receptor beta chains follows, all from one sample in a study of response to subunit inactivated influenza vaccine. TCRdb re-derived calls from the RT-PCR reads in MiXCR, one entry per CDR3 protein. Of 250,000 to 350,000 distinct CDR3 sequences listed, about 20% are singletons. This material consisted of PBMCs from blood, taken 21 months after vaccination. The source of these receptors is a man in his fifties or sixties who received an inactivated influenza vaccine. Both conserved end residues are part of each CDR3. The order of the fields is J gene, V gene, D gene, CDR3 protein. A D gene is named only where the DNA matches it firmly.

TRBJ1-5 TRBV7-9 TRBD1 CASSQTGESNQPQHF
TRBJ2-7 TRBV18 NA CASSPPGKPYEQYF
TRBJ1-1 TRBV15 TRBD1 CATSSGQGLNTEAFF
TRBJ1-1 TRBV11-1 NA CASRRGQTFRNTEAFF
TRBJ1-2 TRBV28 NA CASSDLQRRNGYTF
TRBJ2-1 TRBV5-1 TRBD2 CASSLYGGSSYNEQFF
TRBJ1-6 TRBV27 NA CASSYNPGTPSPLHF
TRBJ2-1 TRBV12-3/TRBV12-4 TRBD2 CAFSSGTSGRARSYNEQFF
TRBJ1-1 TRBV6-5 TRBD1 CASSLIRDRETEAFF
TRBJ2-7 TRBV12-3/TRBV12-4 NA CASSHGPTYEQYF
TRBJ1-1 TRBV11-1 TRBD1 CASSESLGRQGIRDEAFF
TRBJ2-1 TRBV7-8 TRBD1 CASSLRGQPYNEQFF
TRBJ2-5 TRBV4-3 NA CASSPNWGETQYF
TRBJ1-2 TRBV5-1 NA CASSPGGVGYTF
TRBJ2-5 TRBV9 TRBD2 CASSVGLAKETQYF
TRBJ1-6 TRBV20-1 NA CSASKGSYSPLHF
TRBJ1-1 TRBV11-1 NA CASSDDYRDNTEAFF
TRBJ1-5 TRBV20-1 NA CSARVQLDQPQHF
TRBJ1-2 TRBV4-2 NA CASSQDLGGGGYGYTF
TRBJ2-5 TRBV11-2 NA CASSLSPQETQYF
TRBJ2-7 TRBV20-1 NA CSAIGAFYEQYF
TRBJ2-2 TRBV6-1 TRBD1 CASSDPGQENTGELFF
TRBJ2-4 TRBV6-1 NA CASNSLKGGGPKNIQYF
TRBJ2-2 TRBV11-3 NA CASSASMGQHTGELFF
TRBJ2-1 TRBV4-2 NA CASSQDLAGGYYNEQFF
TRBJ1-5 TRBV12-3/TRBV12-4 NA CASSFADGGDQPQHF